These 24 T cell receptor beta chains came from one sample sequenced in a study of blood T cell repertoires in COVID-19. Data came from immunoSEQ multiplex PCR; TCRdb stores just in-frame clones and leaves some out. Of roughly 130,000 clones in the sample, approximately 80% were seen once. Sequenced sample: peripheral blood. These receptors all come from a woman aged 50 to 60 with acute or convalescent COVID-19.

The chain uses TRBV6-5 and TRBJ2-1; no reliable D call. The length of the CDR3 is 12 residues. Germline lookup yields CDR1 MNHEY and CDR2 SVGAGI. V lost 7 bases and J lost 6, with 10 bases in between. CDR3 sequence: CASKPGGNEQFF. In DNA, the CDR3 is TGTGCCAGCAAACCGGGTGGCAATGAGCAGTTCTTC.

The DNA of the CDR3 is TGTGCCAGCAGCTTGGGGAGCTTTTATGGCTACACCTTC. This translates into CASSLGSFYGYTF. The V call is TRBV11-2, the J call TRBJ1-2, with D hard to call. CDR1 and CDR2 (germline): SGHAT, FQNNGV. Trimming pared 3 bases from V and 5 bases from J, leaving 10 bases between. The length of the CDR3 is 13 residues.

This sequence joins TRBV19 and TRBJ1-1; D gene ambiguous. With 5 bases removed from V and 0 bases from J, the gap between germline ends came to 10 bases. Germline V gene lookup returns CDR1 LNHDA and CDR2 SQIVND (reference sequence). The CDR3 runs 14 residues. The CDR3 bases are TGTGCCAGTAGTGCGGCCAGTTTGAACACTGAAGCTTTCTTT. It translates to CASSAASLNTEAFF. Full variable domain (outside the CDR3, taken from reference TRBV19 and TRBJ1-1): DGGITQSPKYLFRKEGQNVTLSCEQNLNHDAMYWYRQDPGQGLRLIYYSQIVNDFQKGDIAEGYSVSREKKESFPLTVTSAQKNPTAFYLCASSAASLNTEAFFGQGTRLTVV.

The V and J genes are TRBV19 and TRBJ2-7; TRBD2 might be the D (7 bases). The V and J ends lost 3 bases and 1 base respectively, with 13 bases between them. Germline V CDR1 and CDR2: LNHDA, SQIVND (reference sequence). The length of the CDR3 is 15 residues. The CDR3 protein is CASSIAGAESYEQYF. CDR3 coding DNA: TGTGCCAGTAGTATTGCGGGGGCGGAATCCTACGAGCAGTACTTC.

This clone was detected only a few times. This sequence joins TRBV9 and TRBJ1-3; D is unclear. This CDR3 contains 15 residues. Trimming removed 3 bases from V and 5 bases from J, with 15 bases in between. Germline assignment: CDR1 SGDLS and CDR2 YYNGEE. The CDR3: CASSASQSFRNTIYF. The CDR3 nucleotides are TGTGCCAGCAGCGCCTCACAGAGTTTCAGAAACACCATATATTTT.

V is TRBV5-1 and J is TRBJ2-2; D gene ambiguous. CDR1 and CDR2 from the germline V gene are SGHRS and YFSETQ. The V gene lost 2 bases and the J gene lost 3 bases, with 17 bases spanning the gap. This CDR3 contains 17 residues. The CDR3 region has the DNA TGCGCCAGCAGCTTAGGATTAGCCTATGGGTACACCGGGGAGCTGTTTTTT. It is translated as CASSLGLAYGYTGELFF.

CDR3 sequence: CASSLRQGGNTEAFF. For the CDR3, the DNA is TGTGCCAGCAGCTTAAGACAGGGGGGGAACACTGAAGCTTTCTTT. The chain has TRBV7-6 and TRBJ1-1; TRBD1 matches at 9 bases. After removal of 2 bases from V and 1 base from J, the junction contained 2 bases not matched to a gene. Germline loops: CDR1 SGHVS, CDR2 FNYEAQ. The CDR3 covers 15 residues.

CDR3 protein: CASSEVRAGGRETQYF. The CDR3 nucleotides are TGTGCCAGCAGTGAAGTTCGAGCGGGGGGGCGGGAGACCCAGTACTTC. The chain carries TRBV6-1 and TRBJ2-5, with 10 bases aligning to TRBD2. Looked up from germline, CDR1 is MNHNS and CDR2 is SASEGT. The V gene end was trimmed by 1 base and the J gene end by 5 bases; junction bases not matched to a gene: 7. The CDR3 runs 16 residues.

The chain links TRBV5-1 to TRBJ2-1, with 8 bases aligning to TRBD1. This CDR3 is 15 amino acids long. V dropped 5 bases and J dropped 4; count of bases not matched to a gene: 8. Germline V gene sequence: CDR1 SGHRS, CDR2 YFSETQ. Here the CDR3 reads CASSSGTGAYNEQFF. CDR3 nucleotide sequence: TGCGCCAGCAGTTCCGGGACAGGAGCATACAATGAGCAGTTCTTC.

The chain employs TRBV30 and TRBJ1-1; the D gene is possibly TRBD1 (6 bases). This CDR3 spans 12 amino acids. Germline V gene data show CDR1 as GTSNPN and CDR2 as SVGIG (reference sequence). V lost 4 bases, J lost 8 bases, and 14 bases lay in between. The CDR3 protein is CAWISRQGEAFF. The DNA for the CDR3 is TGTGCCTGGATCAGTCGGCAGGGGGAAGCTTTCTTT.

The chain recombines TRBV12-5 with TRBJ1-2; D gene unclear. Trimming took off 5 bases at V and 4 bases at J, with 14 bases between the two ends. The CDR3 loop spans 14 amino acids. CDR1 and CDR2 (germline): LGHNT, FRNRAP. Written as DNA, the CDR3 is TGTGCTAGTGGTCCCGGAGACCGAGGCTATGGCTACACCTTC. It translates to CASGPGDRGYGYTF.

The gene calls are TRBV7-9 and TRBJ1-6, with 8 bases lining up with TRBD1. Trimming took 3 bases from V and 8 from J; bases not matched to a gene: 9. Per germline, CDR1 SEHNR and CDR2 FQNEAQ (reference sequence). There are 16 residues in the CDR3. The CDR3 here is CASSFGQGSSDSPLHF. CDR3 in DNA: TGTGCCAGCAGCTTCGGACAGGGCAGCTCGGATTCACCCCTCCACTTT.

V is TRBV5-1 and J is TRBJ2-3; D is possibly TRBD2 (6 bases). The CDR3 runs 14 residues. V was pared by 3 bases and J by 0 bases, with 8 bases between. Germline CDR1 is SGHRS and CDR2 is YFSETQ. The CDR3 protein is CASSWGLSTDTQYF. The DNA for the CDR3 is TGCGCCAGCAGCTGGGGACTGAGCACAGATACGCAGTATTTT.

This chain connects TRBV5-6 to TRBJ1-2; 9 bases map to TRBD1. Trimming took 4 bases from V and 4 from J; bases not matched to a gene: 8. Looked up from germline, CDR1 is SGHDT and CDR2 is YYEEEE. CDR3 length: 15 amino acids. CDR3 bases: TGTGCCAGCAGCGTGAGCGGGACAGGGCTCTATGGCTACACCTTC. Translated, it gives CASSVSGTGLYGYTF.

As DNA, the CDR3 is TGTGCCAGCAGCTTAGGGGGCAGCAATCAGCCCCAGCATTTT. It is translated as CASSLGGSNQPQHF. The J gene is TRBJ1-5, the V gene TRBV11-2; D is perhaps TRBD1 (5 bases). This CDR3 region has 14 residues. V lost 1 base and J 1 base, leaving 5 bases between the germline ends. Germline V gene sequence: CDR1 SGHAT, CDR2 FQNNGV.

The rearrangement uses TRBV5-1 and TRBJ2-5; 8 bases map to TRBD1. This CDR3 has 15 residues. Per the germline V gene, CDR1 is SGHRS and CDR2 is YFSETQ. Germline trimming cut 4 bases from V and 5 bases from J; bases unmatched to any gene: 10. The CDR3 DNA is TGCGCCAGCAGCCCGCGACAGGGGAGGCAGGAGACCCAGTACTTC. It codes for CASSPRQGRQETQYF.

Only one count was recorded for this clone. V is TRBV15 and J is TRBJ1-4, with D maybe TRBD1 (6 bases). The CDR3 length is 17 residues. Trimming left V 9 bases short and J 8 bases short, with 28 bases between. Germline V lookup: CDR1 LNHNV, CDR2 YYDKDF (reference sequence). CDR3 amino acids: CATTGTIEGYPREKLFF. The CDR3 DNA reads TGTGCCACGACCGGGACAATTGAAGGGTATCCGCGGGAAAAACTGTTTTTT.

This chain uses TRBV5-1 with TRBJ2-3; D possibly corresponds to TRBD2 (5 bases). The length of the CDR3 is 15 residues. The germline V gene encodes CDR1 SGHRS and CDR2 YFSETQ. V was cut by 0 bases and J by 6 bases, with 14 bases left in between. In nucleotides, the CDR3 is TGCGCCAGCAGCTTGGGAGGGCGTGGAATGGATACGCAGTATTTT. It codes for CASSLGGRGMDTQYF.

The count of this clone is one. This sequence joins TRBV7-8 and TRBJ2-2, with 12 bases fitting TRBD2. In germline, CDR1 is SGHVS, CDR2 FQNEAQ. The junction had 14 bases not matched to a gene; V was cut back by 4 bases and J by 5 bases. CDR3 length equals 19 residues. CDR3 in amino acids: CASSSSTWTSGTKTGELFF. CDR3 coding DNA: TGTGCCAGCAGCTCTTCGACTTGGACTAGCGGGACAAAGACCGGGGAGCTGTTTTTT.

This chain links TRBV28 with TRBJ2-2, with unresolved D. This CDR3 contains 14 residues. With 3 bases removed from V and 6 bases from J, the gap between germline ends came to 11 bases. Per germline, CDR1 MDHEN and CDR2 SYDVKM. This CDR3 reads CASSFITGAGELFF. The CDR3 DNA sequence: TGTGCCAGCAGTTTTATTACGGGTGCCGGGGAGCTGTTTTTT.

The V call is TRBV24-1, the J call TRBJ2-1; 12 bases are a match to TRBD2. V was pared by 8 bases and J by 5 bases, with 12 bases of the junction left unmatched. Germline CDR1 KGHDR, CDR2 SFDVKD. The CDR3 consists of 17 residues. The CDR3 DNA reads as TGTGCCACCAAGGCTAGCGGGGGGGGCGGGGGAGACAATGAGCAGTTCTTC. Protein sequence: CATKASGGGGGDNEQFF.

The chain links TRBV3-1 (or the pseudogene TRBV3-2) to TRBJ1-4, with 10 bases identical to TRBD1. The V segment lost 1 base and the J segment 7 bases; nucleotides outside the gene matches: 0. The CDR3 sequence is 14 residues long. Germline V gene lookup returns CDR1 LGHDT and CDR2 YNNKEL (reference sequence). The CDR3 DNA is TGTGCCAGCAGCCAAGGGACAGGGGGTGAAAAACTGTTTTTT. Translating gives CASSQGTGGEKLFF.

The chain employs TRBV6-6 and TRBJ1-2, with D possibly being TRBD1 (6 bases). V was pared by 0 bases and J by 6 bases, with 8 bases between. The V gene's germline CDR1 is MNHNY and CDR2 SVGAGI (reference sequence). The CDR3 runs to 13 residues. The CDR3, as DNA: TGTGCCAGCAGTTACTCACAGGGTAATGGCTACACCTTC. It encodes CASSYSQGNGYTF.

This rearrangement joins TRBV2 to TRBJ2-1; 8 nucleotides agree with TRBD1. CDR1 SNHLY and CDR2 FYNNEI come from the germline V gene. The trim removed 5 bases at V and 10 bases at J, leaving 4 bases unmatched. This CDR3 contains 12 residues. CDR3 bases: TGTGCCAGCAGTTTTGACAGGGGCGAGCAGTTCTTC. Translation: CASSFDRGEQFF. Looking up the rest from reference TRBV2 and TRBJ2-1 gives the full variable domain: EPEVTQTPSHQVTQMGQEVILRCVPISNHLYFYWYRQILGQKVEFLVSFYNNEISEKSEIFDDQFSVERPDGSNFTLKIRSTKLEDSAMYFCASSFDRGEQFFGPGTRLTVL.